This is a list of T cell receptor beta chains from one sample in a study of response to subunit inactivated influenza vaccine. TCRdb independently ran MiXCR on the RT-PCR reads; one entry per CDR3 protein. The sample shows roughly 290,000 distinct CDR3 sequences, 21% of them seen only once. This specimen consisted of PBMCs from blood, obtained about 20 months after vaccination. These receptors came from a man between 50 and 69 years old who received an inactivated influenza vaccine. The CDR3 runs from the conserved cysteine through the conserved F or W. The D gene is left open where the match is weak. Clone size is stated in some rows and not others, as once, few, many or a class when expanded.

V	size	J	D	DNA	CDR3
TRBV10-3	.	TRBJ1-2	TRBD1	TGTGCCATCGGGACAGGGAGTAACTATGGCTACACCTTC	CAIGTGSNYGYTF
TRBV27	.	TRBJ1-1	.	TGTGCCAGCAGTCCAGGCTCCGGGACCGTGGGACGGGCTTTCTTT	CASSPGSGTVGRAFF
TRBV6-1	few	TRBJ2-1	.	TGTGCCAGCATGAGAGGGGGGTCCTACAATGAGCAGTTCTTC	CASMRGGSYNEQFF
TRBV6-1	few	TRBJ1-1	.	TGTGCCAGCACGAGGGAGGGGACGAACACTGAAGCTTTCTTT	CASTREGTNTEAFF
TRBV7-9	few	TRBJ1-1	.	TGTGCCAGCAGCTTAGAGGCGTCAGGGGCGGCTTTCTTT	CASSLEASGAAFF
TRBV18	few	TRBJ2-7	TRBD1	TGTGCCAGCTCACCCGAACGAGGACAGGGGGCAAGATACGAGCAGTACTTC	CASSPERGQGARYEQYF
TRBV7-3	.	TRBJ2-1	TRBD2	TGTGCCAGCAGCTCCAGACTAGCGCAATACAATGAGCAGTTCTTC	CASSSRLAQYNEQFF
TRBV10-3	.	TRBJ1-2	.	TGTGCCATCAGTGAGTCATTTTTGGGAACTAACTATGGCTACACCTTC	CAISESFLGTNYGYTF
TRBV2	few	TRBJ2-1	.	TGTGCCAGCAGTGCCGGGGGCAATGAGCAGTTCTTC	CASSAGGNEQFF
TRBV11-1	many	TRBJ1-1	.	TGTGCCAGCAGCTTTGGAATAACAATGAACACTGAAGCTTTCTTT	CASSFGITMNTEAFF
TRBV28	many	TRBJ2-3	TRBD1	TGTGCCAGCAGCGCATTCCGGGACAGGGGGAGAGATACGCAGTATTTT	CASSAFRDRGRDTQYF
TRBV27	.	TRBJ1-1	TRBD1	TGTGCCAGCAGTTGGCGACAGGGTTCTGTAGCTTTCTTT	CASSWRQGSVAFF
TRBV4-3	many	TRBJ1-4	.	TGCGCCAGCAGCCAAGATGGCAAGGAAGCCCCAACTAATGAAAAACTGTTTTTT	CASSQDGKEAPTNEKLFF
TRBV6-2/TRBV6-3	few	TRBJ2-7	TRBD2	TGTGCCAGCAGTTACGTACTAGCGGGAGGTTACGAGCAGTACTTC	CASSYVLAGGYEQYF
TRBV6-1	.	TRBJ2-5	TRBD2	TGTGCCAGTCGAGAGGGACTAGCGGGAGAGACCCAGTACTTC	CASREGLAGETQYF
TRBV11-2	.	TRBJ2-1	TRBD2	TGTGCCAGCAGCTTAGTAATAACCGGGGGGTCAGAGCAGTTCTTC	CASSLVITGGSEQFF
TRBV7-9	few	TRBJ1-1	.	TGTGCCAGCAGCTTAGAAGCATTTGAAGCTTTCTTT	CASSLEAFEAFF
TRBV7-2	few	TRBJ1-1	.	TGTGCCAGCAGCTTAGGGTTGGGCGGCGGATATGAAGCTTTCTTT	CASSLGLGGGYEAFF
TRBV7-9	.	TRBJ2-1	TRBD1	TGTGCCAGCAGCTTAAGGGACAGTGCAGGGAATGAGCAGTTCTTC	CASSLRDSAGNEQFF
TRBV7-6	many	TRBJ1-6	TRBD1	TGTGCCAGCAGCTTAGGTGGGACAGGGCTCACTCCCCTGCACTTT	CASSLGGTGLTPLHF
TRBV11-1	.	TRBJ1-6	TRBD1	TGTGCCAGCAGCCCCGGGGCAGGGGGCGTATTCGATAATTCACGCCTCCACTTT	CASSPGAGGVFDNSRLHF
TRBV18	.	TRBJ2-7	TRBD1	TGTGCCAGCTCACCCACAGGGGTCTACGAGCAGTACTTC	CASSPTGVYEQYF
TRBV30	few	TRBJ1-5	.	TGTGCCTGGAGTGTAGAGAGGACGAGAGGTGGTCAGCCCCAGCATTTT	CAWSVERTRGGQPQHF
TRBV4-3	.	TRBJ2-7	.	TGCGCCAGCAGCCAAGATGGTACAGGGTCGGGCTACGAGCAGTACTTC	CASSQDGTGSGYEQYF
TRBV7-6	.	TRBJ2-7	TRBD1	TGTGCCAGCAGCGCCCCCGGGACAGGGGAATCAAAGCAGTACTTC	CASSAPGTGESKQYF
TRBV5-1	.	TRBJ2-1	TRBD2	TGCGCCAGCAGCTTAGAGAGGGGACTAGCGGTCAACAATGAGCAGTTCTTC	CASSLERGLAVNNEQFF
TRBV6-1	many	TRBJ1-1	.	TGTGCCAGCAGTGCACGCAGGGCCGGGAACACTGAAGCTTTCTTT	CASSARRAGNTEAFF
TRBV29-1	.	TRBJ2-1	.	TGCAGCGCCACGCCCGGGAGACCCGGCAATGAGCAGTTCTTC	CSATPGRPGNEQFF
TRBV9	.	TRBJ2-1	TRBD2	TGTGCCAGCAGCTATCTAGGTAGCGGGGGGGCAGGTGAGCAGTTCTTC	CASSYLGSGGAGEQFF
TRBV12-3/TRBV12-4	many	TRBJ1-1	TRBD1	TGTGCCAGTCGGACAGGGCGGGACACTGAAGCTTTCTTT	CASRTGRDTEAFF
TRBV20-1	.	TRBJ2-6	TRBD1	TGCAGTGCTAGGGAAAGGACAGGGGGCTCTGGGGCCAACGTCCTGACTTTC	CSARERTGGSGANVLTF
TRBV7-2	few	TRBJ1-1	.	TGTGCCAGCAGCTTAGCGCCTGGACTGAACACTGAAGCTTTCTTT	CASSLAPGLNTEAFF
TRBV5-1	few	TRBJ2-1	TRBD2	TGCGCCAGCAGCTTTCCCCGACTAGCGGGTTCCTCCTACAATGAGCAGTTCTTC	CASSFPRLAGSSYNEQFF
TRBV6-1	.	TRBJ1-5	.	TGTGCCAGCAGTGAAGCTGGCGCGGGGCGCAATCAGCCCCAGCATTTT	CASSEAGAGRNQPQHF
TRBV20-1	few	TRBJ1-2	TRBD1	TGCAGTGCTAGGACAGGGGGAGAGCAGGGCTACACCTTC	CSARTGGEQGYTF
TRBV2	few	TRBJ1-2	.	TGTGCCAGCAGTGACAGGGAGGAACTCTGGTATGGCTACACCTTC	CASSDREELWYGYTF
TRBV5-1	.	TRBJ2-2	.	TGCGCCAGCAGCTTGACTGTTCGGGGGACCGGGGAGCTGTTTTTT	CASSLTVRGTGELFF
TRBV6-1	.	TRBJ1-4	.	TGTGCCAGCAGTGTGAATATTGCAACTAATGAAAAACTGTTTTTT	CASSVNIATNEKLFF
TRBV27	.	TRBJ2-7	TRBD2	TGTGCCAGCAGCCCGCAGGGAGGGCCCTACGAGCAGTACTTC	CASSPQGGPYEQYF
TRBV5-4	few	TRBJ2-7	.	TGTGCCAGCAGCCCGGGACCCCCCTACGAGCAGTACTTC	CASSPGPPYEQYF
TRBV10-2	few	TRBJ1-5	.	TGCGCCAGCGCTCGGAGATCGGATCAGCCCCAGCATTTT	CASARRSDQPQHF
TRBV5-1	.	TRBJ2-7	TRBD2	TGCGCCAGCAGCTCCGGAAGTAGCGGGGGGGCGTACGAGCAGTACTTC	CASSSGSSGGAYEQYF